This TCR beta chain is from a study of cytomegalovirus exposure and HLA in healthy donors. General observations from the study: The study dropped some indistinguishable V segments, TRBV6-2 and TRBV6-3 among them.

Turning to this clone: Antigen specificity is unknown.

The PCR employed 60 Vbeta primers together with 13 Jbeta primers. Measured with immunoSEQ multiplex PCR; TCRdb has only the in-frame clones, and not every one. The sample yields about 63,000 clones, about 75% seen once. The CDR3 extends over 15 amino acids. Germline V lookup: CDR1 GTSNPN, CDR2 SVGIG (reference sequence). V shed 1 base and J shed 0 bases, with 12 bases lying between them. The sequence was obtained from a woman aged 40 to 50 in good health and CMV-seropositive. The chain is built from TRBV30 and TRBJ1-2; D is unresolved. The source material was PBMCs. Here the CDR3 DNA reads TGTGCCTGGAGTGCCGGGAATAACCCTAACTATGGCTACACCTTC. It is translated as CAWSAGNNPNYGYTF.